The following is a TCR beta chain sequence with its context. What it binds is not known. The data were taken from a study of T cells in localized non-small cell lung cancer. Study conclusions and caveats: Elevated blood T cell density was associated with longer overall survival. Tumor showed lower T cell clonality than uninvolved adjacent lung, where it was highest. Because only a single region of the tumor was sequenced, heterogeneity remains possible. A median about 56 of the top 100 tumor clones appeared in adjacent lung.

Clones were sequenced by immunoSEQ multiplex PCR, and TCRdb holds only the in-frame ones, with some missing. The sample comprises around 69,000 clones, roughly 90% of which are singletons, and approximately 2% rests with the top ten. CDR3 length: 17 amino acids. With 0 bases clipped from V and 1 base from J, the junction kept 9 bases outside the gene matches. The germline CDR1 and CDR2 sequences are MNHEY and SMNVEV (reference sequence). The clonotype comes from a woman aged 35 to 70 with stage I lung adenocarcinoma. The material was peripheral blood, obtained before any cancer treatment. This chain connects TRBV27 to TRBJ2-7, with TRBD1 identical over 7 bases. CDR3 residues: CASSLSYQGQESYEQYF. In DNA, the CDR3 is TGTGCCAGCAGTTTATCGTACCAAGGACAGGAGTCCTACGAGCAGTACTTC.